One and the same sample provided the 9 T cell receptor beta chains below, sequenced in a study of OX40 agonist ivuxolimab in advanced cancers. Library preparation was by the immunoSEQ multiplex PCR assay. TCRdb mirrors the immuneACCESS table, restricted to in-frame sequences. Some clones are absent from its copies; in checked studies, under half trace to an unresolved V gene, and the reason for the others is unknown. The sample contains around 62,000 clones, about 79% of them found a single time. The ten most abundant clones make up 2% to 3% of the sample. This specimen was CD4+ or CD8+ T cells sorted from blood, taken in a trial of the OX40 agonist ivuxolimab. Source of these receptors: an adult with an advanced solid tumor such as melanoma, head and neck, liver or kidney cancer.

The genes are TRBV20-1 and TRBJ2-1; D gene unclear. The germline V gene has CDR1 DFQATT and CDR2 SNEGSKA (reference sequence). V gave up 0 bases and J gave up 10 bases, with 7 bases separating them. This CDR3 is 11 amino acids long. The CDR3 sequence: CSAREAREQFF. The CDR3 DNA sequence: TGCAGTGCTAGAGAAGCGCGGGAGCAGTTCTTC.

The chain uses TRBV18 and TRBJ2-6; D remains ambiguous. The V end lost 8 bases, the J end lost 0 bases, and 8 bases lay between the germline ends. CDR1 and CDR2 from the germline V gene are KGHSH and LQKENI. The CDR3 runs to 14 residues. CDR3 coding DNA: TGTGCCAGCGAGGTTCTCTCTGGGGCCAACGTCCTGACTTTC. Protein product: CASEVLSGANVLTF. Filled out from reference TRBV18 and TRBJ2-6, the complete variable domain reads NAGVMQNPRHLVRRRGQEARLRCSPMKGHSHVYWYRQLPEEGLKFMVYLQKENIIDESGMPKERFSAEFPKEGPSILRIQQVVRGDSAAYFCASEVLSGANVLTFGAGSRLTVL.

The chain is built from TRBV7-2 and TRBJ1-6, with a weak D call TRBD1 (6 bases). CDR1 is SGHTA and CDR2 is FQGNSA in the germline V gene. The CDR3 extends over 16 amino acids. With 0 bases removed from V and 9 bases from J, the gap between germline ends came to 15 bases. The CDR3 sequence: CASSLARGGKGSPLHF. CDR3 bases: TGTGCCAGCAGCTTAGCAAGGGGGGGCAAAGGTTCACCCCTCCACTTT. The full variable domain, in which reference TRBV7-2 and TRBJ1-6 provide the parts outside the CDR3, is GAGVSQSPSNKVTEKGKDVELRCDPISGHTALYWYRQSLGQGLEFLIYFQGNSAPDKSGLPSDRFSAERTGGSVSTLTIQRTQQEDSAVYLCASSLARGGKGSPLHFGNGTRLTVT.

CDR3 region: CASSVYRDRGPGNTIYF. CDR3 bases: TGTGCCAGCAGCGTCTACCGGGACAGGGGACCTGGAAACACCATATATTTT. V usage is TRBV9 and J usage is TRBJ1-3; 10 bases line up with TRBD1. J lost 2 bases, V lost 2 bases, and 7 bases had no gene match. The CDR3 is 17 residues long. Germline CDR1 is SGDLS and CDR2 is YYNGEE.

A single count supports this clone. V gene TRBV5-6 combines with J gene TRBJ1-5, with a tentative D call TRBD1 (6 bases). Trimming stripped 3 bases from V and 9 bases from J, with 10 bases between. The CDR3 covers 12 residues. Looked up from germline, CDR1 is SGHDT and CDR2 is YYEEEE. CDR3 amino acids: CASSSGGRPQHF. In DNA, the CDR3 is TGTGCCAGCAGCTCCGGGGGCCGGCCCCAGCATTTT. Drawing the rest from reference TRBV5-6 and TRBJ1-5, the complete variable domain is DAGVTQSPTHLIKTRGQQVTLRCSPKSGHDTVSWYQQALGQGPQFIFQYYEEEERQRGNFPDRFSGHQFPNYSSELNVNALLLGDSALYLCASSSGGRPQHFGDGTRLSIL.

The chain has TRBV10-2 and TRBJ2-1; 12 bases agree with TRBD2. CDR3 length: 17 residues. V shed 2 bases and J 7 bases; nucleotides not matched to a gene: 9. Germline CDR1 and CDR2: WSHSY and SAAADI. The CDR3 DNA sequence: TGCGCCAGCAGTGAGGCCCCACTAGCGGGGGGCACGAATGAGCAGTTCTTC. This encodes CASSEAPLAGGTNEQFF.

The chain is built from TRBV7-3 and TRBJ2-2; D is tentatively TRBD1 or TRBD2 (7 bases each). The ends were cut back, 5 bases at V and 1 base at J, with 14 bases in the middle. The CDR3 spans 16 residues. Germline V gene lookup returns CDR1 SGHTA and CDR2 FQGTGA. CDR3 region: CASSAQGGLNTGELFF. The CDR3 DNA sequence: TGTGCCAGCAGCGCCCAGGGGGGGCTGAACACCGGGGAGCTGTTTTTT.

J is TRBJ2-7 and V is TRBV6-1, with unresolved D. Trimming stripped 8 bases from V and 2 bases from J, with 4 bases between. CDR1 MNHNS and CDR2 SASEGT come from the germline V gene. There are 10 residues in the CDR3. CDR3 in amino acids: CASSAYEQYF. The CDR3, as DNA: TGTGCCAGCTCCGCCTACGAGCAGTACTTC.

This chain connects TRBV12-5 to TRBJ1-4; TRBD1 might be the D (6 bases). V lost 7 bases and J lost 3, with 12 bases in between. Looked up from germline, CDR1 is LGHNT and CDR2 is FRNRAP. The CDR3 sequence is 14 residues long. The CDR3 sequence is CASARQEANEKLFF. DNA for the CDR3: TGTGCTAGTGCCCGACAGGAGGCTAATGAAAAACTGTTTTTT.